This T cell receptor beta chain comes out of a study of CD8+CD57+ T cells in acquired aplastic anemia. This CDR3 contains 14 residues. The V end was cut by 7 bases, the J end by 6 bases, with 18 bases between. CDR1 and CDR2 from the germline V gene are LNHDA and SQIVND (reference sequence). Patients picked for sequencing had shown CD8+CD57+ cell expansion detected by flow cytometry. For CDR3 and TCR beta VDJ profiling, genomic DNA was the template used. TCRdb itself ran the reads through MiXCR, one entry per CDR3 protein. The data show a few hundred thousand distinct CDR3 sequences, with about a third seen just once and nearly 0.85% held by the top ten. This clonotype was counted ten times or more.

The sample was sorted CD4+, CD8+, or CD8+CD57+ T cells (not recorded which) from PBMCs. The sequence was obtained from a human donor with aplastic anemia. The chain recombines TRBV19 with TRBJ1-1; tentative D call: TRBD1 (6 bases). The CDR3: CASNQQGVPSEAFF. The CDR3 nucleotides are TGTGCCAGTAACCAACAGGGAGTACCGTCTGAAGCTTTCTTT.